This is a list of T cell receptor beta chains from one sample in a study of OX40 agonist ivuxolimab in advanced cancers. The data were produced by immunoSEQ multiplex PCR, yet TCRdb's version contains in-frame clones alone and is incomplete. The table shows 95,000 or so clones, with under 95% occurring only once. This material consisted of CD4+ or CD8+ T cells sorted from blood, taken in a trial of the OX40 agonist ivuxolimab. The receptors derive from an adult with an advanced solid tumor such as melanoma, head and neck, liver or kidney cancer. Each CDR3 is given with its conserved first and last residue. D genes are given only for firm matches. Clone size is stated in some rows and not others, as once, few, many or a class when expanded.

V: TRBV5-3; J: TRBJ1-2; size: -; D: -; CDR3: CARSLDGVGYGYTF; DNA: TGTGCCAGAAGCTTGGATGGAGTGGGGTATGGCTACACCTTC
V: TRBV5-6; J: TRBJ2-1; size: -; D: -; CDR3: CASRQNRNNEQFF; DNA: TGTGCCAGCAGACAAAACAGAAACAATGAGCAGTTCTTC
V: TRBV18; J: TRBJ1-1; size: -; D: -; CDR3: CASSYRENTEAFF; DNA: TGTGCCAGCTCATACAGGGAGAACACTGAAGCTTTCTTT
V: TRBV18; J: TRBJ2-7; size: -; D: TRBD1; CDR3: CASSPGQGFEQYF; DNA: TGTGCCAGCTCACCGGGACAGGGGTTCGAGCAGTACTTC
V: TRBV7-3; J: TRBJ1-5; size: -; D: -; CDR3: CASSLPDQPQHF; DNA: TGTGCCAGCAGCTTACCTGATCAGCCCCAGCATTTT
V: TRBV4-1; J: TRBJ2-6; size: -; D: TRBD1; CDR3: CASSLWDRDSTGANVLTF; DNA: TGCGCCAGCAGCCTGTGGGACAGGGACTCTACTGGGGCCAACGTCCTGACTTTC
V: TRBV19; J: TRBJ2-1; size: -; D: -; CDR3: CASSVSGTEINEQFF; DNA: TGTGCCAGTAGTGTCTCCGGGACTGAAATCAATGAGCAGTTCTTC
V: TRBV5-1; J: TRBJ2-7; size: -; D: TRBD2; CDR3: CASRRGGQTSYEQYF; DNA: TGCGCCAGCCGACGGGGGGGGCAAACCTCCTACGAGCAGTACTTC
V: TRBV27; J: TRBJ1-4; size: -; D: TRBD1; CDR3: CASRDREFNEKLFF; DNA: TGTGCCAGCCGCGACAGGGAGTTTAATGAAAAACTGTTTTTT
V: TRBV7-2; J: TRBJ2-7; size: once; D: -; CDR3: CASSPSHEQYF; DNA: TGTGCCAGCAGCCCCTCCCACGAGCAGTACTTC
V: TRBV25-1; J: TRBJ1-1; size: -; D: -; CDR3: CASSITGPPRAFF; DNA: TGTGCCAGCAGTATTACCGGGCCCCCGAGGGCTTTCTTT
V: TRBV19; J: TRBJ2-5; size: -; D: -; CDR3: CASSLTKAVMSETQYF; DNA: TGTGCCAGTAGCCTAACCAAGGCCGTAATGTCAGAGACCCAGTACTTC
V: TRBV6-5; J: TRBJ2-1; size: once; D: -; CDR3: CASSYLLSKSNEQFF; DNA: TGTGCCAGCAGTTATCTTCTTAGTAAAAGCAATGAGCAGTTCTTC
V: TRBV28; J: TRBJ1-5; size: -; D: -; CDR3: CASSRTSLEPQHF; DNA: TGTGCCAGCAGTCGGACATCCTTGGAACCCCAGCATTTT
V: TRBV15; J: TRBJ2-1; size: once; D: -; CDR3: CATSRDALLNEQFF; DNA: TGTGCCACCAGCAGAGATGCGCTTCTCAATGAGCAGTTCTTC
V: TRBV28; J: TRBJ2-7; size: -; D: -; CDR3: CASTKGRGYEQYF; DNA: TGTGCCAGCACCAAGGGCAGGGGATACGAGCAGTACTTC
V: TRBV4-1; J: TRBJ1-5; size: -; D: -; CDR3: CASSRPPGGIDNQPQHF; DNA: TGCGCCAGCAGCCGCCCCCCGGGGGGGATAGACAATCAGCCCCAGCATTTT
V: TRBV5-4; J: TRBJ2-1; size: once; D: TRBD2; CDR3: CASSPPGGSSYNEQFF; DNA: TGTGCCAGCAGCCCTCCCGGCGGGAGCTCCTACAATGAGCAGTTCTTC
V: TRBV7-8; J: TRBJ1-1; size: -; D: -; CDR3: CASSTSLMNTEAFF; DNA: TGTGCCAGCAGCACCTCCTTAATGAACACTGAAGCTTTCTTT
V: TRBV11-3; J: TRBJ2-5; size: -; D: -; CDR3: CASSLAPATSETQYF; DNA: TGTGCCAGCAGCTTAGCCCCGGCGACTTCCGAGACCCAGTACTTC
V: TRBV30; J: TRBJ1-4; size: -; D: -; CDR3: CAWSFRGGEKLFF; DNA: TGTGCCTGGAGCTTCCGCGGGGGGGAGAAACTGTTTTTT
V: TRBV18; J: TRBJ2-7; size: -; D: TRBD1; CDR3: CASSPLSPQGQGSYEQYF; DNA: TGTGCCAGCTCACCCCTGTCCCCCCAGGGACAGGGATCCTACGAGCAGTACTTC
V: TRBV27; J: TRBJ2-3; size: -; D: TRBD2; CDR3: CASSLILAGRGTDTQYF; DNA: TGTGCCAGCAGTCTCATTCTAGCGGGGAGGGGAACAGATACGCAGTATTTT
V: TRBV11-2; J: TRBJ2-5; size: -; D: -; CDR3: CASSLVRSGAETQYF; DNA: TGTGCCAGCAGCTTAGTCAGATCAGGGGCCGAGACCCAGTACTTC
V: TRBV5-6; J: TRBJ2-7; size: -; D: -; CDR3: CASSSGHYEQYF; DNA: TGTGCCAGCAGCTCGGGACATTACGAGCAGTACTTC
V: TRBV4-2; J: TRBJ2-1; size: -; D: TRBD1; CDR3: CASSQTGDDEQFF; DNA: TGTGCCAGCAGCCAGACAGGGGACGATGAGCAGTTCTTC
V: TRBV28; J: TRBJ2-1; size: once; D: TRBD2; CDR3: CASSGRPENEQFF; DNA: TGTGCCAGCAGCGGGAGGCCCGAGAATGAGCAGTTCTTC
V: TRBV6-4; J: TRBJ1-5; size: -; D: -; CDR3: CASSDPQGSQPQHF; DNA: TGTGCCAGCAGTGATCCACAGGGTAGTCAGCCCCAGCATTTT
V: TRBV7-2; J: TRBJ1-1; size: -; D: TRBD1; CDR3: CASSFTGVAEAFF; DNA: TGTGCCAGCAGCTTTACAGGGGTGGCTGAAGCTTTCTTT
V: TRBV5-4; J: TRBJ2-1; size: -; D: TRBD2; CDR3: CASSPPRTSPSPEQFF; DNA: TGTGCCAGCAGCCCGCCGAGGACTAGCCCGTCCCCTGAGCAGTTCTTC
V: TRBV30; J: TRBJ2-6; size: -; D: -; CDR3: CAWTTGQSSGANVLTF; DNA: TGTGCCTGGACAACAGGGCAGAGCTCTGGGGCCAACGTCCTGACTTTC
V: TRBV6-1; J: TRBJ2-1; size: -; D: -; CDR3: CASMASLGTPQVF; DNA: TGTGCCAGCATGGCCTCCCTAGGGACACCCCAAGTCTTC
V: TRBV21-1; J: TRBJ1-2; size: -; D: -; CDR3: CASSKESRTAGFSTF; DNA: TGTGCCAGCAGCAAAGAATCTCGGACCGCCGGATTCTCCACCTTC
V: TRBV5-1; J: TRBJ2-5; size: -; D: -; CDR3: CASSERQISQETQYF; DNA: TGCGCCAGCAGCGAACGACAGATCAGTCAAGAGACCCAGTACTTC